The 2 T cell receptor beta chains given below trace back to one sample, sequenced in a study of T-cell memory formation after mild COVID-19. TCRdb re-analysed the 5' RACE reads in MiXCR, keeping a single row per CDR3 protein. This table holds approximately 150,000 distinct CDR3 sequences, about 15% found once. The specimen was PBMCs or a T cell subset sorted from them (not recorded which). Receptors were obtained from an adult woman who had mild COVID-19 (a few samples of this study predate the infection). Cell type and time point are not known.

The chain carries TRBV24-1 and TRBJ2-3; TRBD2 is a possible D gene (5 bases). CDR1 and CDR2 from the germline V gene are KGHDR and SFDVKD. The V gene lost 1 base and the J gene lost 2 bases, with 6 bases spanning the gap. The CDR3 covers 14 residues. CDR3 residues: CATSDFRDTDTQYF. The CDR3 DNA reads TGTGCCACCAGTGATTTTCGGGACACAGATACGCAGTATTTT.

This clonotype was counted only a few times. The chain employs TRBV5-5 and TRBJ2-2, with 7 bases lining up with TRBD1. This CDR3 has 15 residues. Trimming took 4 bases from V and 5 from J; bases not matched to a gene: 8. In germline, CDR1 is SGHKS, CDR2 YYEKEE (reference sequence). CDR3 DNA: TGTGCCAGCAGCGATGAGGGACAGCCAACCGGGGAGCTGTTTTTT. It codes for CASSDEGQPTGELFF.